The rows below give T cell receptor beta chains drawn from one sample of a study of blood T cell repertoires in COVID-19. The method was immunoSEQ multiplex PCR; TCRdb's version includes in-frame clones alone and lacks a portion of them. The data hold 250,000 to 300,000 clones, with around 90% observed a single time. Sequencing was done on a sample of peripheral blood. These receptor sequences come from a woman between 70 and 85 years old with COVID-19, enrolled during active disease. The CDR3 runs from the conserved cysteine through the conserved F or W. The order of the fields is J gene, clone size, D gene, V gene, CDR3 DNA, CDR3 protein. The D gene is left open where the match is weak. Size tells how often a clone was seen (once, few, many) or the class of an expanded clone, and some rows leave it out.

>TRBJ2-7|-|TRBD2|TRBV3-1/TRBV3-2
TGTGCCAGCAGCCAAGATAGAGGGAGCGGGAGGATGGATGAGCAGTACTTC
CASSQDRGSGRMDEQYF
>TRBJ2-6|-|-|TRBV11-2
TGTGCCAGCAGGAGGGTGGCGGGGGCCAACGTCCTGACTTTC
CASRRVAGANVLTF
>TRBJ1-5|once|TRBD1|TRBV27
TGTGCCAGCAGCCGCCTGCTGGACAGGAGGGGGACAAATCAGCCCCAGCATTTT
CASSRLLDRRGTNQPQHF
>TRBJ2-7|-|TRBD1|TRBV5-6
TGTGCCAGCATGCCCCGGGACAGGGGTTACGAGCAGTACTTC
CASMPRDRGYEQYF
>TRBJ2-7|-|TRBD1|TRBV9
TGTGCCAGCAGCGTAGGGGGACAGTCCTACGAGCAGTACTTC
CASSVGGQSYEQYF
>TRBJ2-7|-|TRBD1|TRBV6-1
TGTGCCAGCAGACCGGACAGGGGGACCTACGAGCAGTACTTC
CASRPDRGTYEQYF
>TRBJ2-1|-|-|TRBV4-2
TGTGCCAGCAGCCAAGATTCCTATTCCTACAATGAGCAGTTCTTC
CASSQDSYSYNEQFF
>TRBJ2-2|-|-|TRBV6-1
TGTGCCAGCAGTGAAGCGCGAAACACCGGGGAGCTGTTTTTT
CASSEARNTGELFF
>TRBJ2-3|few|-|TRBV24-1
TGTGCCACCAGTGATCCTGAGGCTGGTACAGATACGCAGTATTTT
CATSDPEAGTDTQYF
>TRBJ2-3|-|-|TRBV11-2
TGTGCCAGCAGCGAATCCCAGGATACGCAGTATTTT
CASSESQDTQYF
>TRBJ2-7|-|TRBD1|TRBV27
TGTGCCAGCAGGGGGGGACAGGGCGGCGAGCAGTACTTC
CASRGGQGGEQYF
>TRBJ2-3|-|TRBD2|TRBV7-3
TGTGCCAGCAGCTTAACTAGCGGGACATCAGATACGCAGTATTTT
CASSLTSGTSDTQYF
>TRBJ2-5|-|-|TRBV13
TGTGCCAGCAGCTTACAAGCGGGAGAGACCCAGTACTTC
CASSLQAGETQYF
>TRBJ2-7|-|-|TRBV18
TGTGCCAGCTCCGCAACTGGTGAGGAGCAGTACTTC
CASSATGEEQYF
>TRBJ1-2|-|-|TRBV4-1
TGCGCCAGCAGCCACCCGATAGGGAGCCAGGGCTACACCTTC
CASSHPIGSQGYTF
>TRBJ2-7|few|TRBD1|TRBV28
TGTGCCAGCAGGAAAACAGGGGGCAACGAGCAGTACTTC
CASRKTGGNEQYF
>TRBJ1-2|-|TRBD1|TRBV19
TGTGCCAGTAGCCTCGGACAGGGGAATGGCTACACCTTC
CASSLGQGNGYTF
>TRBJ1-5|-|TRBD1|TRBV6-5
TGTGCCAGCAGTACGGACAGGGCGGGGGATCAGCCCCAGCATTTT
CASSTDRAGDQPQHF
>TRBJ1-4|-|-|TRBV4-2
TGTGCCAGCAGCCAAGAAGGGAGGGCGAATGAAAAACTGTTTTTT
CASSQEGRANEKLFF
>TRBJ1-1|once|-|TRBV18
TGTGCCAGCTCAAAGACAGAACAGGGTGAAGCTTTCTTT
CASSKTEQGEAFF
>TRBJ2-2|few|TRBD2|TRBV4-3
TGCGCCAGCAGCCAGGTTAGCGGGGCCGCCGGGGAGCTGTTTTTT
CASSQVSGAAGELFF
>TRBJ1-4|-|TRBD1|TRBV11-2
TGTGCCAGCAGCGGAGGGACAGGGGGCCATAATGAAAAACTGTTTTTT
CASSGGTGGHNEKLFF
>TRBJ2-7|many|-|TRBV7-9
TGTGCCAGCAGCTTTACTTCCCTCCACGAGCAGTACTTC
CASSFTSLHEQYF
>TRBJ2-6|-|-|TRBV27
TGTGCCAGCAGTTACGGCTCTGGGGCCAACGTCCTGACTTTC
CASSYGSGANVLTF
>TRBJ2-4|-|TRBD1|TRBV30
TGTGCCTGGAGCTACAGGGGAAGCAAAAACATTCAGTACTTC
CAWSYRGSKNIQYF
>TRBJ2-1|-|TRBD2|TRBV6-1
TGTGCCAGCAGTGAAGCTTGGGCTAGCGGGAGTGAGCAGTTCTTC
CASSEAWASGSEQFF
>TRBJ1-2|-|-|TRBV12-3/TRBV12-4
TGTGCCAGCAGCCCGGTCGGTGGCTACACCTTC
CASSPVGGYTF
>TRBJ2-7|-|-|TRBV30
TGTGCCTGGAACCAGGGGGGCGAGCAGTACTTC
CAWNQGGEQYF
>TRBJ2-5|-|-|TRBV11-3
TGTGCCAGCAGCCCCTCGGTTGGGCCTATGTACCAAGAGACCCAGTACTTC
CASSPSVGPMYQETQYF
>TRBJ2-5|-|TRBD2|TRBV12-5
TGTGCTAGTGGTACCGGACTAGGTCTGGGGGAGACCCAGTACTTC
CASGTGLGLGETQYF
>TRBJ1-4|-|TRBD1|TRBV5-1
TGCGCCAGCAGCCCGGGACAGACGGGAGAAAAACTGTTTTTT
CASSPGQTGEKLFF
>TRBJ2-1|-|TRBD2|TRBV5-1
TGCGCCAGCAGCTTGGCCCGGAGCGGGGTATCCTACAATGAGCAGTTCTTC
CASSLARSGVSYNEQFF
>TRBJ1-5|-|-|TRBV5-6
TGTGCCAGCAGCTCGGGGGGGCCTAGCAATCAGCCCCAGCATTTT
CASSSGGPSNQPQHF
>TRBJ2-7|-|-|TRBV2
TGTGCCAGCAGGGCAGACTCCTACGAGCAGTACTTC
CASRADSYEQYF
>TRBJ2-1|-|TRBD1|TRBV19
TGTGCCAGTATGGGCCGGGACAGGGGAACCAATGAGCAGTTCTTC
CASMGRDRGTNEQFF
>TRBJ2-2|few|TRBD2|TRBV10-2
TGCGCCAGCAAGGGGACTAGCGGACAAACCGGGGAGCTGTTTTTT
CASKGTSGQTGELFF
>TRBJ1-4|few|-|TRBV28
TGTGCCAGCAGTTGGGCAGCCACTAATGAAAAACTGTTTTTT
CASSWAATNEKLFF
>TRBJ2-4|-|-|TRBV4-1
TGCGCCAGCAGCCAAGATTTAATAGCCAAAAACATTCAGTACTTC
CASSQDLIAKNIQYF
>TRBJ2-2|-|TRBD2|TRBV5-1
TGCGCCAGCAGCCAGACTAGCGGGAGGGTGATGATTTTT
CASSQTSGRVMIF